Listed here is a single T cell receptor (beta chain). V shed 0 bases and J 3 bases; nucleotides not matched to a gene: 3. CDR3 length: 16 residues. CDR1 and CDR2 from the germline V gene are KGHSH and LQKENI. Each CDR3 protein is one row after TCRdb ran MiXCR on the RT-PCR reads. This repertoire shows hundreds of thousands of distinct CDR3 sequences, 14% found once; its top ten account for roughly 3.6%. Specimen: memory CD4+ T cells from blood. The receptor's source is a female donor in good health, serving as a healthy control. The genes are TRBV18 and TRBJ2-3, with TRBD2 matching 10 bases. CDR3 bases: TGTGCCAGCTCACCACCGAGCGGGAGGGGAACAGATACGCAGTATTTT. Translating it yields CASSPPSGRGTDTQYF.